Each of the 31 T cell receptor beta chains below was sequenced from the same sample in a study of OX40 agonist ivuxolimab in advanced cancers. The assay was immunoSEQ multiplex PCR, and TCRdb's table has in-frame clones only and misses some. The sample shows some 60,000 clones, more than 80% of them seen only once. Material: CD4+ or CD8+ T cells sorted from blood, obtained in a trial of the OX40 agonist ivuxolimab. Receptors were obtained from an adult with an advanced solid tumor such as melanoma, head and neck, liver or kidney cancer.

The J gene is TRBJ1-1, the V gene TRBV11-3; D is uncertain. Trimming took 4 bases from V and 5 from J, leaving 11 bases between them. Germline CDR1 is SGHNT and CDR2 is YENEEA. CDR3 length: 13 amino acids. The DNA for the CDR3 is TGTGCCAGCAGCTCCCATTCACAAACTGAAGCTTTCTTT. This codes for CASSSHSQTEAFF.

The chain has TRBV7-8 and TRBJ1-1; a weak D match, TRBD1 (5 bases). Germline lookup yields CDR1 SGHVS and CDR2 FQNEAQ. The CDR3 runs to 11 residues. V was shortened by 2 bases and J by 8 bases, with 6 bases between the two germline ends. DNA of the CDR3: TGTGCCAGCAGCTTATCAGGGGAAGCTTTCTTT. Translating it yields CASSLSGEAFF.

The CDR3 reads CASSPGLASSTDTQYF. CDR3 nucleotides: TGCGCCAGCAGCCCAGGACTAGCTTCTTCCACAGATACGCAGTATTTT. The chain employs TRBV5-1 and TRBJ2-3; TRBD2 aligns across 8 bases. The V and J ends lost 4 bases and 2 bases, in that order; junction bases with no gene match: 9. The germline V gene encodes CDR1 SGHRS and CDR2 YFSETQ. CDR3 size: 16 residues. The variable domain in full, with the rest retrieved from reference TRBV5-1 and TRBJ2-3, is KAGVTQTPRYLIKTRGQQVTLSCSPISGHRSVSWYQQTPGQGLQFLFEYFSETQRNKGNFPGRFSGRQFSNSRSEMNVSTLELGDSALYLCASSPGLASSTDTQYFGPGTRLTVL.

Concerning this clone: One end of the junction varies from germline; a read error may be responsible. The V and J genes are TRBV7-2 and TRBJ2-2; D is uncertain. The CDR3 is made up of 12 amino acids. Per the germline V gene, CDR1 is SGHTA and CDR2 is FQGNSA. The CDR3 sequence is CASSPLTGELFF. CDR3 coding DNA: TGTGCCAGCAGCCCCTTGACCGGCGAGCTGTTTTTT. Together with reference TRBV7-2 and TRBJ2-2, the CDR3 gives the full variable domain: GAGVSQSPSNKVTEKGKDVELRCDPISGHTALYWYRQSLGQGLEFLIYFQGNSAPDKSGLPSDRFSAERTGGSVSTLTIQRTQQEDSAVYLCASSPLTGELFFGEGSRLTVL.

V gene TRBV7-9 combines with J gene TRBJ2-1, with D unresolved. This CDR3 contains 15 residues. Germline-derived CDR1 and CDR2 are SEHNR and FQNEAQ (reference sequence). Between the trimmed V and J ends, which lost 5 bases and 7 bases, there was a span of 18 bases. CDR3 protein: CASSITHGQLNEQFF. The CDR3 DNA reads TGTGCCAGCAGCATCACCCACGGGCAGTTAAATGAGCAGTTCTTC.

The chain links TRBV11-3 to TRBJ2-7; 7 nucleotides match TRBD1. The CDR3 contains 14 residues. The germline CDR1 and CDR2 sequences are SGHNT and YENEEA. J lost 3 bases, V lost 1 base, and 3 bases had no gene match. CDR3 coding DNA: TGTGCCAGCAGCTTAGTGAGGGACAGCTACGAGCAGTACGTC. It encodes CASSLVRDSYEQYV.

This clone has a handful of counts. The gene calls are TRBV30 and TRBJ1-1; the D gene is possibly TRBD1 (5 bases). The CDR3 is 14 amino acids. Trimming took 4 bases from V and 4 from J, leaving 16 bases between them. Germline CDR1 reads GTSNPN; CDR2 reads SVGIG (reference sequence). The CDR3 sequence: CAWTGSGMGTEAFF. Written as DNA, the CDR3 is TGTGCCTGGACGGGTTCAGGGATGGGCACTGAAGCTTTCTTT.

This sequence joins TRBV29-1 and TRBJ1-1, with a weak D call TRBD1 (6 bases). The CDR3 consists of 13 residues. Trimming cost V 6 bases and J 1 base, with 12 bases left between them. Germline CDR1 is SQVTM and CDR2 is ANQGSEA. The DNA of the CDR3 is TGCAGCGTCTTGACAGGAAAGAACACTGAAGCTTTCTTT. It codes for CSVLTGKNTEAFF.

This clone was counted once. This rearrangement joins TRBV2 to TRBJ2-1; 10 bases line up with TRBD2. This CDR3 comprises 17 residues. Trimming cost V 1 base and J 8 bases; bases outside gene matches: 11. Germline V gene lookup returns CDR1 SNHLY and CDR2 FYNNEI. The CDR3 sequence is CASSEGLAGVGLDEQFF. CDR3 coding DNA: TGTGCCAGCAGTGAAGGTCTAGCGGGAGTGGGGTTGGATGAGCAGTTCTTC.

The CDR3 region has the DNA TGCGCCAGCAGCTTGGGGTGGGCTAATGAAAAACTGTTTTTT. Protein: CASSLGWANEKLFF. This sequence joins TRBV5-1 and TRBJ1-4; the D is unclear. Trimming cost V 0 bases and J 3 bases, with 6 bases left between them. This CDR3 has 14 amino acids. Germline V lookup: CDR1 SGHRS, CDR2 YFSETQ.

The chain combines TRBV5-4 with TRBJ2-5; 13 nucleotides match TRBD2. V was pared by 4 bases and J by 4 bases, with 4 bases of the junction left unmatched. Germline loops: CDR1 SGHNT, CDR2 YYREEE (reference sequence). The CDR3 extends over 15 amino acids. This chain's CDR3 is CASSQLAGGRETQYF. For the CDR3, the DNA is TGTGCCAGCAGCCAACTAGCGGGAGGGCGAGAGACCCAGTACTTC.

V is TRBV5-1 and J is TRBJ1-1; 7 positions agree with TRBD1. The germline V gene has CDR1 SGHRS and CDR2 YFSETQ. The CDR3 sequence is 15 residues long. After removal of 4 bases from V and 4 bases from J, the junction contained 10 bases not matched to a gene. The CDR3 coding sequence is TGCGCCAGCAGCGAATTACAGGGGCGAGTCACTGAAGCTTTCTTT. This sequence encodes CASSELQGRVTEAFF.

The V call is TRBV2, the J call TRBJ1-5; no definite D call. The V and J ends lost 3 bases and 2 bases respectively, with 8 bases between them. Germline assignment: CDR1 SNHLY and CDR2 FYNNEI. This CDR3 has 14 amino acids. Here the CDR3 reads CASSDRTGNQPQHF. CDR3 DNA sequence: TGTGCCAGCAGTGACCGAACAGGCAATCAGCCCCAGCATTTT. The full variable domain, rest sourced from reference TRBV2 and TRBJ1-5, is EPEVTQTPSHQVTQMGQEVILRCVPISNHLYFYWYRQILGQKVEFLVSFYNNEISEKSEIFDDQFSVERPDGSNFTLKIRSTKLEDSAMYFCASSDRTGNQPQHFGDGTRLSIL.

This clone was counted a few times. CDR3 DNA sequence: TGCGCCAGCAGCTTGGAACGAGCCTATGGCTACACCTTC. This translates into CASSLERAYGYTF. This rearrangement joins TRBV5-1 to TRBJ1-2; D remains ambiguous. The CDR3 covers 13 residues. Germline values: CDR1 SGHRS, CDR2 YFSETQ. The V end was cut by 0 bases, the J end by 4 bases, with 7 bases between.

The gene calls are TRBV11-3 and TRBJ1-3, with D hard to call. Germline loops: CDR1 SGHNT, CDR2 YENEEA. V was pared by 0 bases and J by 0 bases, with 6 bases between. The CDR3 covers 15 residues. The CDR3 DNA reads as TGTGCCAGCAGCTTAGAAGTGAGCTCTGGAAACACCATATATTTT. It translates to CASSLEVSSGNTIYF.

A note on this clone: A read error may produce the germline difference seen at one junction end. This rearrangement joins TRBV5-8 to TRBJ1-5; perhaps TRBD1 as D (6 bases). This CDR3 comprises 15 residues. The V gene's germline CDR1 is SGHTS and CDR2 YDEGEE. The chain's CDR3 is CARSLGGAVAGPQHF. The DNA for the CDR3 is TGTGCCAGAAGCTTGGGGGGCGCCGTCGCAGGGCCCCAGCATTTT.

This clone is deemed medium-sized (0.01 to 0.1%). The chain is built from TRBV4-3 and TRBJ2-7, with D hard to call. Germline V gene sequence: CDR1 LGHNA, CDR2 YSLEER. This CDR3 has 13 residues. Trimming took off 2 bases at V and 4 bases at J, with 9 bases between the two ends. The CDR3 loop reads CASSQTTGYEQYF. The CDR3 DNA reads TGCGCCAGCAGCCAAACGACTGGTTACGAGCAGTACTTC.

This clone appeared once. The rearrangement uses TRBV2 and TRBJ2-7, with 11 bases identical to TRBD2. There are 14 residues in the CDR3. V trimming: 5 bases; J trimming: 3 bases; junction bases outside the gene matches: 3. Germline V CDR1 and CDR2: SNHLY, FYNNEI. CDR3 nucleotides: TGTGCCAGCAGTTTGGGACTAGCGGTCTACGAGCAGTACTTC. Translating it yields CASSLGLAVYEQYF.

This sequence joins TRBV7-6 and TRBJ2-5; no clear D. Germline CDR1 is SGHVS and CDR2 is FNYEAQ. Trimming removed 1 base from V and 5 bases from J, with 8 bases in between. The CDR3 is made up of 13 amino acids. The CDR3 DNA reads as TGTGCCAGCAGCTTAGGTATAAGGGAGACCCAGTACTTC. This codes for CASSLGIRETQYF.

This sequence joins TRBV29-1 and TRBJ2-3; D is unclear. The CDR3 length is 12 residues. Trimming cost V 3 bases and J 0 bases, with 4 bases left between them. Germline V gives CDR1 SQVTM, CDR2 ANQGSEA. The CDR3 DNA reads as TGCAGCGTTGATGAGAGCACAGATACGCAGTATTTT. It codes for CSVDESTDTQYF.

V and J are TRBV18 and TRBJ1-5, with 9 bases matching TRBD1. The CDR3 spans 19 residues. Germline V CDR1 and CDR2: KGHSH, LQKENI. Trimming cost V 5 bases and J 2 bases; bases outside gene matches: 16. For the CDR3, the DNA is TGTGCCAGCTCATCCGGGACAGGGAGTAGAGTGAGGGGCAATCAGCCCCAGCATTTT. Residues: CASSSGTGSRVRGNQPQHF.

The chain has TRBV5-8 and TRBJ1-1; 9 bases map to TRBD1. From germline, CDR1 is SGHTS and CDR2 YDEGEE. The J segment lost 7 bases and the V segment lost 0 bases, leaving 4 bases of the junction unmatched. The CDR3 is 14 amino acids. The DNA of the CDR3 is TGTGCCAGCAGCTTGGGGGACAGGGCGGGTGAAGCTTTCTTT. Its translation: CASSLGDRAGEAFF. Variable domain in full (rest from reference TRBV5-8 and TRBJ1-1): EAGVTQSPTHLIKTRGQQATLRCSPISGHTSVYWYQQALGLGLQFLLWYDEGEERNRGNFPPRFSGRQFPNYSSELNVNALELEDSALYLCASSLGDRAGEAFFGQGTRLTVV.

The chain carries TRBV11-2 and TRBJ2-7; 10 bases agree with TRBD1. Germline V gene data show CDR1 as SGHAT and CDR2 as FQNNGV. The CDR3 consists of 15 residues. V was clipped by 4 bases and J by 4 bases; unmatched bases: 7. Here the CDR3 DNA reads TGTGCCAGCAGCTGGGGCGGGACAGGGGAATACGAGCAGTACTTC. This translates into CASSWGGTGEYEQYF.

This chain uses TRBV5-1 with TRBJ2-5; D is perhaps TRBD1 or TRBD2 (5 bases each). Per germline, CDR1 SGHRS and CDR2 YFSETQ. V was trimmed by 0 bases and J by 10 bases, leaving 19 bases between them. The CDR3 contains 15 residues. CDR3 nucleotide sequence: TGCGCCAGCAGCTTGGCCCTCCGGGACCCAGGAGGCCAGTACTTC. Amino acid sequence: CASSLALRDPGGQYF.

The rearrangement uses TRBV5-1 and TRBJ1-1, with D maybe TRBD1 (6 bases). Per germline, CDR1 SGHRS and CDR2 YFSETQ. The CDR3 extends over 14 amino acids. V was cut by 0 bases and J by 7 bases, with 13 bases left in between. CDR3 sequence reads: CASSLVGGGLEAFF. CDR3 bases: TGCGCCAGCAGCTTGGTTGGAGGGGGGCTTGAAGCTTTCTTT. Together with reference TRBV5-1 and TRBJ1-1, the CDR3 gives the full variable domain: KAGVTQTPRYLIKTRGQQVTLSCSPISGHRSVSWYQQTPGQGLQFLFEYFSETQRNKGNFPGRFSGRQFSNSRSEMNVSTLELGDSALYLCASSLVGGGLEAFFGQGTRLTVV.

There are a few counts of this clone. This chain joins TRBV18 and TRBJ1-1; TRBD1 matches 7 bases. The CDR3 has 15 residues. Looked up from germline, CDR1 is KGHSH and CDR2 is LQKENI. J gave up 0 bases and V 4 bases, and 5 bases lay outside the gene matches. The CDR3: CASSRAQGMNTEAFF. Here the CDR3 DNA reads TGTGCCAGCTCACGGGCACAGGGGATGAACACTGAAGCTTTCTTT.

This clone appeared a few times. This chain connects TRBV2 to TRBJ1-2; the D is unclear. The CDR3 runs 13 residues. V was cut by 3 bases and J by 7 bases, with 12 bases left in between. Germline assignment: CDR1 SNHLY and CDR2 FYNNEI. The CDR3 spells CASSDDSGSGYTF. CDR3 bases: TGTGCCAGCAGTGACGATTCAGGTTCTGGCTACACCTTC.

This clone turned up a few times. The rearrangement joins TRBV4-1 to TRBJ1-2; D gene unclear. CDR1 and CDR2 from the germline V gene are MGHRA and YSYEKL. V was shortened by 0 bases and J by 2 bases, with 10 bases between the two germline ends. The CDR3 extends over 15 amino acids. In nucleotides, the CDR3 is TGCGCCAGCAGCCAAGATTTGTACGGGAACTATGGCTACACCTTC. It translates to CASSQDLYGNYGYTF.

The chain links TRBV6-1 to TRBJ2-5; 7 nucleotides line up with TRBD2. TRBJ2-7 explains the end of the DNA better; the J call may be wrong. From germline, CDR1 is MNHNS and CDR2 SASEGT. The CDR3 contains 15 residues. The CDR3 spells CASKEGEGTSYEQYF. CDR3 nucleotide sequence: TGTGCCAGCAAGGAAGGGGAGGGGACCTCCTACGAGCAGTACTTC.

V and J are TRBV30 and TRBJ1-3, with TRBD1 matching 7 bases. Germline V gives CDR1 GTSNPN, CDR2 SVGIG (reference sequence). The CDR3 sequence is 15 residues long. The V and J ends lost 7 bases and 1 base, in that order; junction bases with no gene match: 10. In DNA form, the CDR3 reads TGTGCCTCCTCTATCCCGACAGGGTCTGGAAACACCATATATTTT. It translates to CASSIPTGSGNTIYF.

CDR3 in DNA: TGTGCCAGCAGTGAAGCGGTTTGGGTTGGGCAGTTCTTC. Its protein is CASSEAVWVGQFF. The chain uses TRBV6-1 and TRBJ2-1; the D is unclear. In germline, CDR1 is MNHNS, CDR2 SASEGT. The CDR3 covers 13 residues. Trimming cost V 0 bases and J 12 bases, with 12 bases left between them.